This T cell receptor (beta chain) was documented in a study of blood T cell repertoires in COVID-19. On the study more broadly: Whether acute or convalescent, the COVID-19 samples came from the United States, Italy and Spain. T cells, B-cell-depleted T cells, or PBMCs supplied cDNA or gDNA.

Per the original data handling: Amplified reference gene primers provided the basis for estimating nucleated cell counts. Repertoires were generated with immunoSEQ multiplex PCR, while TCRdb's copy carries only in-frame clones and drops some. V and J calls and clone size are given by that table; D and trimming were obtained from the DNA. The table records around 160,000 clones, about 82% of them present only once. The V gene end was trimmed by 4 bases and the J gene end by 4 bases; junction bases not matched to a gene: 9. Germline loops: CDR1 SGHNT, CDR2 YYREEE (reference sequence). The CDR3 covers 15 residues.

The sequenced material came from peripheral blood. The clonotype comes from a woman between 40 and 55 years old with active or convalescent COVID-19. The chain combines TRBV5-4 with TRBJ2-3; TRBD2 matches at 7 bases. The CDR3 is CASSRSAGEADTQYF. In DNA, the CDR3 is TGTGCCAGCAGCCGTTCCGCGGGAGAAGCAGATACGCAGTATTTT.